Listed here are 23 T cell receptor beta chains from one sample, sequenced in a study of CXCR3-negative and CXCR3-positive naive CD8 T cells. Their cognate antigens are unknown. The authors made the TRB cDNA libraries by 5' RACE using UMI labels. TCRdb reworked the 5' RACE reads into one entry per CDR3 protein, no DNA. The repertoire shows about 3,000 distinct CDR3 sequences; the top ten hold 1.4% to 1.5%. Study-level points and caveats: Naive CXCR3-positive cells had TRB CDR3s more hydrophobic than those of CXCR3-negative naive cells.

Sequencing used naive CXCR3+ CD8+ T cells from blood. The subset was: CD45RO-CCR7+CD27+CD95- naive CD8+ T cells expressing CXCR3 (TNR3+). Receptors originate from a human donor in good health. Some clones in this sample may be carry-over from other donors' samples.

By frequency, this clonotype registers medium-sized. V gene TRBV9 combines with J gene TRBJ2-3. Germline assignment: CDR1 SGDLS and CDR2 YYNGEE. This CDR3 comprises 13 residues. CDR3 region: CASSITTGDTQYF.

The chain has TRBV5-1 and TRBJ2-3; TCRdb proposes TRBD1, but this gene call is untestable without DNA. The CDR3 is made up of 15 amino acids. The germline V gene has CDR1 SGHRS and CDR2 YFSETQ. CDR3 sequence reads: CASSLGGSSTDTQYF.

According to its frequency, this clonotype is medium-sized. This chain links TRBV4-1 with TRBJ2-1. Per the germline V gene, CDR1 is MGHRA and CDR2 is YSYEKL. This CDR3 spans 11 amino acids. The CDR3: CASSQLNEQFF.

The chain recombines TRBV9 with TRBJ1-1. CDR3 size: 15 residues. Germline V gives CDR1 SGDLS, CDR2 YYNGEE. CDR3 sequence: CASIPGPPVNTEAFF.

This clonotype shows up as medium-sized by frequency. The chain's CDR3 is CASSQENSNTDTQYF. V gene TRBV4-3 combines with J gene TRBJ2-3. Per the germline V gene, CDR1 is LGHNA and CDR2 is YSLEER. This CDR3 spans 15 amino acids.

This clonotype counts as medium-sized (0.01 to 0.1%) by frequency. V is TRBV6-2 or TRBV6-3 and J is TRBJ1-1; TCRdb reports TRBD1, a call that lacks DNA to check it against. The CDR3 covers 15 residues. The germline CDR1 and CDR2 sequences are MNHEY and SVGEGT. This chain's CDR3 is CASSLGTGLNTEAFF.

The chain employs TRBV11-2 and TRBJ2-7. Germline CDR1 reads SGHAT; CDR2 reads FQNNGV. CDR3 size: 14 residues. The CDR3: CASSFGGGSYEQYF.

The genes are TRBV11-2 and TRBJ1-1; TCRdb lists TRBD1, though no DNA is available to test this call. This CDR3 is 16 amino acids long. The germline gives CDR1 SGHAT, CDR2 FQNNGV. CDR3 region: CASNHPGQGMNTEAFF.

The CDR3 sequence is CASSGQGLSYNEQFF. This chain links TRBV6-1 with TRBJ2-1; the TRBD1 assignment by TCRdb is unverifiable without DNA. The V gene's germline CDR1 is MNHNS and CDR2 SASEGT. The CDR3 has 15 amino acids.

This chain connects TRBV6-4 to TRBJ2-2. This CDR3 spans 13 amino acids. Per germline, CDR1 MRHNA and CDR2 SNTAGT. The CDR3: CASSDTNTGELFF.

The chain has TRBV3-1 and TRBJ2-1; TCRdb's D call of TRBD2 is untestable without DNA. The CDR3 spans 18 residues. CDR1 is LGHDT and CDR2 is YNNKEL in the germline V gene (reference sequence). The CDR3 loop reads CASSQDASGGPYYNEQFF.

The J gene is TRBJ1-2, the V gene TRBV27. Germline assignment: CDR1 MNHEY and CDR2 SMNVEV (reference sequence). This CDR3 has 12 residues. The chain's CDR3 is CASSPDTYGYTF.

This clonotype is labeled medium-sized based on frequency. The chain links TRBV2 to TRBJ1-3; the D call of TRBD1 rests on TCRdb alone, since no DNA is present to check it. Germline V gene sequence: CDR1 SNHLY, CDR2 FYNNEI. This CDR3 is built from 16 residues. CDR3 amino acids: CASRSTGTFSGNTIYF.

This clonotype is called medium-sized based on its frequency. V is TRBV29-1 and J is TRBJ2-1; TCRdb's D gene call, TRBD1, goes unchecked for lack of DNA. CDR3 length equals 18 residues. From germline, CDR1 is SQVTM and CDR2 ANQGSEA. The CDR3 sequence: CSVSNRLDSLSSYNEQFF.

Considering frequency, this clonotype is medium-sized. The CDR3 is CASSLGAGNTIYF. V is TRBV4-2 and J is TRBJ1-3; there is no DNA to check the TCRdb D call of TRBD1. The CDR3 length is 13 residues. CDR1 is LGHNA, CDR2 YNFKEQ, per germline.

The chain links TRBV29-1 to TRBJ2-3. The CDR3 is 13 residues long. The V gene's germline CDR1 is SQVTM and CDR2 ANQGSEA. The CDR3 loop is CSVTLLYTDTQYF.

This chain joins TRBV11-1 and TRBJ2-1; TCRdb proposes TRBD1, but this gene call is untestable without DNA. CDR3 length: 16 residues. Germline V gene lookup returns CDR1 SGHAT and CDR2 FQDESV (reference sequence). The CDR3 region is CASSLGGGISYNEQFF. Combining the CDR3 with reference TRBV11-1 and TRBJ2-1 gives the whole variable domain EAEVAQSPRYKITEKSQAVAFWCDPISGHATLYWYRQILGQGPELLVQFQDESVVDDSQLPKDRFSAERLKGVDSTLKIQPAELGDSAMYLCASSLGGGISYNEQFFGPGTRLTVL.

In terms of frequency, this clonotype is medium-sized. The V call is TRBV4-2, the J call TRBJ2-4; the TCRdb call, TRBD2, lacks DNA for checking. The CDR3 consists of 19 residues. Per germline, CDR1 LGHNA and CDR2 YNFKEQ. CDR3: CASSQEVWEGALAKNIQYF.

This clonotype is identified as large (0.1 to 1%) from frequency. V and J are TRBV9 and TRBJ1-6; no DNA is available, so the TRBD1 call from TCRdb remains unchecked. This CDR3 is 15 amino acids long. Germline CDR1 and CDR2: SGDLS and YYNGEE. Here the CDR3 reads CASSVDPLGASPLHF.

This clonotype shows up as medium-sized by frequency. The rearrangement uses TRBV6-5 and TRBJ2-1. This CDR3 region has 13 residues. Germline assignment: CDR1 MNHEY and CDR2 SVGAGI. CDR3: CATSFGSYNEQFF.

V is TRBV6-5 and J is TRBJ2-1; TCRdb's D call, TRBD1, is unchecked because there is no DNA. Looked up from germline, CDR1 is MNHEY and CDR2 is SVGAGI. The CDR3 length is 12 residues. This CDR3 is CASSSLGGEQFF.

V is TRBV20-1 and J is TRBJ2-1; TCRdb indicates TRBD1, and absent DNA this call remains unverified. The CDR3 runs to 16 residues. Germline CDR1 is DFQATT and CDR2 is SNEGSKA (reference sequence). The chain's CDR3 is CSARDAQGEVYNEQFF.

The rearrangement joins TRBV7-9 to TRBJ2-1; TCRdb gives TRBD1 as the D gene, but with no DNA this cannot be confirmed. CDR1 SEHNR and CDR2 FQNEAQ come from the germline V gene (reference sequence). CDR3 length: 16 residues. This CDR3 reads CASSLVVGTKYNEQFF.